These T cell receptor beta chains were read from a single sample in a study of blood T cell repertoires in COVID-19. TCRdb's table, derived via immunoSEQ multiplex PCR, lists solely in-frame clones and lacks some. The sample includes some 180,000 clones, around 80% of them seen just once. Sequences were obtained from PBMCs or T cells enriched from blood (not recorded which). All receptors derive from a man aged 55-75 years who had been exposed to COVID-19. Both conserved end residues are part of each CDR3. The D gene is left open where the match is weak. Rows give clone size only sometimes, using once, few, many, or a class for an expanded clone.

clone_size	j_call	d_call	v_call	cdr3_aa	cdr3_nt
NA	TRBJ1-4	NA	TRBV19	CASRQPTGREKLFF	TGTGCCAGTAGACAACCTACCGGGAGGGAAAAACTGTTTTTT
NA	TRBJ2-1	TRBD2	TRBV9	CASSPSGRGSNEQFF	TGTGCCAGCAGCCCAAGCGGGAGGGGAAGCAATGAGCAGTTCTTC
NA	TRBJ1-5	TRBD1	TRBV27	CASSSDRARGPQHF	TGTGCCAGCAGCTCTGACAGGGCTCGGGGGCCCCAGCATTTT
NA	TRBJ1-1	TRBD1	TRBV27	CASSRVPDRVNTEAFF	TGTGCCAGCAGCAGAGTCCCTGACAGGGTGAACACTGAAGCTTTCTTT
NA	TRBJ2-2	TRBD2	TRBV4-1	CASSPLLAGLTGELFF	TGCGCCAGCAGCCCCCTACTAGCGGGGTTAACCGGGGAGCTGTTTTTT
NA	TRBJ1-1	TRBD1	TRBV11-3	CASSLANPDRAEAFF	TGTGCCAGCAGCTTAGCTAACCCGGACAGGGCAGAAGCTTTCTTT
NA	TRBJ2-3	NA	TRBV18	CASSPGVLSTDTQYF	TGTGCCAGCTCACCCGGAGTGCTGAGCACAGATACGCAGTATTTT
few	TRBJ1-1	TRBD1	TRBV9	CASSVDHGQGLRTEAFF	TGTGCCAGCAGCGTAGATCACGGACAGGGGTTGCGCACTGAAGCTTTCTTT
NA	TRBJ2-7	TRBD2	TRBV5-1	CASSLGSSGSRYEQYF	TGCGCCAGCAGCTTGGGGTCCAGCGGGAGCAGGTACGAGCAGTACTTC
NA	TRBJ1-4	NA	TRBV9	CASSVDGSAGILEKLFF	TGTGCCAGCAGCGTAGATGGGTCGGCGGGGATACTCGAAAAACTGTTTTTT
NA	TRBJ2-3	NA	TRBV11-2	CASSSYPSEDVADTQYF	TGTGCCAGCAGCTCCTATCCTAGCGAAGACGTGGCAGATACGCAGTATTTT
NA	TRBJ2-2	NA	TRBV21-1	CATSKGGPNLTGELFF	TGTGCCACCTCTAAGGGAGGCCCAAATCTTACCGGGGAGCTGTTTTTT
NA	TRBJ2-2	NA	TRBV11-3	CASSLGQTNTGELFF	TGTGCCAGCAGCTTAGGACAGACGAACACCGGGGAGCTGTTTTTT
NA	TRBJ1-4	TRBD1	TRBV28	CASGRQGLKEKLFF	TGTGCCAGCGGGCGACAGGGCCTAAAGGAAAAACTGTTTTTT
NA	TRBJ2-2	TRBD2	TRBV5-1	CASSLGSSGRTGELFF	TGCGCCAGCAGCTTGGGCTCTAGCGGGAGGACTGGGGAGCTGTTTTTT
NA	TRBJ1-5	NA	TRBV6-2/TRBV6-3	CASSFQGFGPINQPQHF	TGTGCCAGCAGTTTCCAGGGGTTCGGACCCATTAATCAGCCCCAGCATTTT
NA	TRBJ2-7	NA	TRBV19	CASSIGRGDYEQYF	TGTGCCAGTAGTATAGGCAGGGGGGACTACGAGCAGTACTTC
NA	TRBJ2-3	TRBD1	TRBV29-1	CSVKDRGQIDTQYF	TGCAGCGTTAAAGACAGGGGGCAGATAGATACGCAGTATTTT
NA	TRBJ2-3	TRBD2	TRBV10-3	CAISESTSGAVTDTQYF	TGTGCCATCAGTGAGTCGACTAGCGGAGCCGTCACAGATACGCAGTATTTT
few	TRBJ2-1	TRBD2	TRBV29-1	CSARKKRGHNEQFF	TGCAGCGCCCGGAAGAAGCGGGGACACAATGAGCAGTTCTTC
NA	TRBJ2-7	NA	TRBV19	CASSTSQGIPQYF	TGTGCCAGTAGTACATCGCAGGGGATACCGCAGTACTTC
NA	TRBJ2-1	TRBD2	TRBV5-1	CASSKTSGPSTYNEQFF	TGCGCCAGCAGCAAGACTAGCGGGCCTTCTACATACAATGAGCAGTTCTTC
once	TRBJ2-2	TRBD2	TRBV19	CASSPGGGTGELFF	TGTGCCAGTAGCCCCGGGGGGGGCACCGGGGAGCTGTTTTTT
NA	TRBJ1-5	TRBD1	TRBV7-9	CASSPPGTGGRQPQHF	TGTGCCAGCAGTCCCCCCGGGACAGGGGGCAGGCAGCCCCAGCATTTT
NA	TRBJ2-5	TRBD2	TRBV5-4	CASSRLAGGQETQYF	TGTGCCAGCAGCCGACTAGCGGGAGGTCAGGAGACCCAGTACTTC
NA	TRBJ1-2	TRBD1	TRBV5-1	CASSLGDRDRGGGYTF	TGCGCCAGCAGCTTGGGGGACCGGGACAGGGGCGGCGGCTACACCTTC
few	TRBJ2-7	NA	TRBV28	CASSFWALSSYEQYF	TGTGCCAGCAGTTTCTGGGCCCTTTCATCCTACGAGCAGTACTTC
NA	TRBJ1-1	NA	TRBV30	CAWSRVTEAFF	TGTGCCTGGAGCAGGGTCACTGAAGCTTTCTTT
NA	TRBJ2-1	TRBD2	TRBV15	CATSRDVASGYNEQFF	TGTGCCACCAGCAGAGACGTTGCTAGCGGTTACAATGAGCAGTTCTTC
NA	TRBJ1-5	NA	TRBV18	CASSPGVGGSNQPQHF	TGTGCCAGCTCACCAGGGGTCGGGGGAAGCAATCAGCCCCAGCATTTT
NA	TRBJ1-4	NA	TRBV6-5	CASRFLTATNEKLFF	TGTGCCAGCAGATTCCTTACAGCAACTAATGAAAAACTGTTTTTT
NA	TRBJ1-5	NA	TRBV10-3	CAIGGGRSNQPQHF	TGTGCCATCGGCGGGGGCAGAAGCAATCAGCCCCAGCATTTT
NA	TRBJ2-7	TRBD1	TRBV29-1	CSVRGQGRNEQYF	TGCAGCGTGAGGGGACAGGGGCGTAACGAGCAGTACTTC
NA	TRBJ1-3	NA	TRBV11-2	CASTNVGTTGNTIYF	TGTGCCAGCACCAATGTGGGGACAACCGGAAACACCATATATTTT
NA	TRBJ2-1	NA	TRBV6-5	CASMMDFPYNEQFF	TGTGCCAGCATGATGGACTTTCCCTACAATGAGCAGTTCTTC
NA	TRBJ2-5	TRBD2	TRBV9	CASSPRTSLEETQYF	TGTGCCAGCAGCCCACGGACTAGCTTGGAAGAGACCCAGTACTTC
NA	TRBJ2-3	TRBD2	TRBV5-6	CASSSVRTSGGVDTQYF	TGTGCCAGCAGCTCCGTCCGGACTAGCGGAGGGGTAGATACGCAGTATTTT
once	TRBJ2-7	TRBD2	TRBV5-4	CASRTSGAYEQYF	TGTGCCAGCAGGACTAGCGGAGCCTACGAGCAGTACTTC
NA	TRBJ2-4	NA	TRBV28	CASSSSLGSRRRGLAKNIQYF	TGTGCCAGCAGTTCCTCCCTAGGCAGTAGAAGAAGGGGATTGGCCAAAAACATTCAGTACTTC
NA	TRBJ2-7	TRBD1	TRBV11-3	CASSRITGGYEQYF	TGTGCCAGCAGCCGAATTACAGGGGGCTACGAGCAGTACTTC
NA	TRBJ2-7	TRBD2	TRBV7-8	CASSLGGRGLVSSEQYF	TGTGCCAGCAGCTTAGGAGGTAGGGGACTAGTGTCCTCCGAGCAGTACTTC
NA	TRBJ1-5	NA	TRBV4-3	CASSPYRESNQPQHF	TGCGCCAGCAGCCCGTACAGGGAATCCAATCAGCCCCAGCATTTT